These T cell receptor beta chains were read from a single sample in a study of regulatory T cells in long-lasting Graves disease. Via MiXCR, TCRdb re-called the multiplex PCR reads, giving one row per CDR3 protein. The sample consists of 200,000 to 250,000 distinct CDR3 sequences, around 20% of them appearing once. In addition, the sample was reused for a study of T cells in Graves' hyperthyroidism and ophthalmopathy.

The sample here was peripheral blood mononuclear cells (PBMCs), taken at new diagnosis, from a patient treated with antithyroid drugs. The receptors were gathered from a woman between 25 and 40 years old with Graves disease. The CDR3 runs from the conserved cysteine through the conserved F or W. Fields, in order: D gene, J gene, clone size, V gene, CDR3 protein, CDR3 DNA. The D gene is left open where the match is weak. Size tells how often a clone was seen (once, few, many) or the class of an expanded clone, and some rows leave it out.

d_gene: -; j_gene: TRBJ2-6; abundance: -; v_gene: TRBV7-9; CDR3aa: CASSPQRGGAGANVLTF; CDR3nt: TGTGCCAGCAGCCCGCAAAGGGGGGGTGCCGGGGCCAACGTCCTGACTTTC
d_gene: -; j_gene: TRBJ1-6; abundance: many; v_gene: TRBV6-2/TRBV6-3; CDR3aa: CASKGEDNSPLHF; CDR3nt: TGTGCCAGCAAGGGGGAAGACAATTCACCCCTCCACTTT
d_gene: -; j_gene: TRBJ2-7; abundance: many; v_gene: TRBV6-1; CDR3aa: CASSEAGGRSYEQYF; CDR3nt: TGTGCCAGCAGTGAAGCAGGGGGACGGAGCTACGAGCAGTACTTC
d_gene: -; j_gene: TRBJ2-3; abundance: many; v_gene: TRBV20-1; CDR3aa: CSARDGAKVGVTDTQYF; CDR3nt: TGCAGTGCTAGAGATGGAGCTAAGGTGGGAGTCACAGATACGCAGTATTTT
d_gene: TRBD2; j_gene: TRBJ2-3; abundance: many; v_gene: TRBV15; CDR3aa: CATSRGGVAGFTDTQYF; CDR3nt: TGTGCCACCAGCAGAGGAGGAGTAGCGGGGTTCACAGATACGCAGTATTTT
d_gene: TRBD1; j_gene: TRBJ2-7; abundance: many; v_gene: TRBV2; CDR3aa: CASRDRGLLEQYF; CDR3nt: TGTGCCAGCAGGGACAGGGGATTATTGGAGCAGTACTTC
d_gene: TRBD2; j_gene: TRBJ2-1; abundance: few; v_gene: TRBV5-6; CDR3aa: CASSPLRGVDEQFF; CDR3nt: TGTGCCAGCAGCCCCCTACGGGGGGTCGATGAGCAGTTCTTC
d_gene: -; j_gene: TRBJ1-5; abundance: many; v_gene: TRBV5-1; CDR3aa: CASSFLPGDSNQPQHF; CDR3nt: TGCGCCAGCAGCTTTTTACCCGGGGATAGCAATCAGCCCCAGCATTTT
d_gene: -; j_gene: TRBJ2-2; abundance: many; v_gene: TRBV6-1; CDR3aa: CATQGWGRTGELFF; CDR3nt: TGTGCCACCCAAGGGTGGGGCAGGACCGGGGAGCTGTTTTTT
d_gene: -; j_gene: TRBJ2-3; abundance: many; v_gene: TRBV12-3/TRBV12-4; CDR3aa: CASTPVSLPSTDTQYF; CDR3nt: TGTGCCAGCACCCCGGTCAGCCTTCCTTCCACAGATACGCAGTATTTT
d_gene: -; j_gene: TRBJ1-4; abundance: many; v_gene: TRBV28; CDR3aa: CASSSRVPEVEKLFF; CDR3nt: TGTGCCAGCAGTAGCAGGGTACCAGAAGTGGAAAAACTGTTTTTT
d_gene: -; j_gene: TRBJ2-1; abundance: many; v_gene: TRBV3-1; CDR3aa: CASSQGVAESYNEQFF; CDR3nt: TGTGCCAGCAGCCAAGGGGTAGCGGAGTCCTACAATGAGCAGTTCTTC
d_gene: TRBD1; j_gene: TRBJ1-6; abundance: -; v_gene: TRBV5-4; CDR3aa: CASSSGRVTGPDSPLHF; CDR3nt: TGTGCCAGCAGCTCCGGCAGGGTGACAGGGCCTGATTCACCCCTCCACTTT
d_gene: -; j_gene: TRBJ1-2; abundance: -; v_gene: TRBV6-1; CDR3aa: CASRGGVYGYTF; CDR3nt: TGTGCCAGCCGAGGGGGGGTCTATGGCTACACCTTC
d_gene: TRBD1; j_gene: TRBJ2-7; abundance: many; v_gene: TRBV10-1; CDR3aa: CASSGMDRDSQNF; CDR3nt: TGCGCCAGCAGTGGAATGGACAGGGACTCTCAGAACTTC
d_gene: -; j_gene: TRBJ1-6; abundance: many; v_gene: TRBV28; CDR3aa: CASNSGALSSYNSPLHF; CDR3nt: TGTGCCAGCAACTCTGGGGCCCTGAGCTCCTATAATTCACCCCTCCACTTT
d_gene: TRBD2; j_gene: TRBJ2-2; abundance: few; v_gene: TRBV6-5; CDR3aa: CASSYPGGGGTGELFF; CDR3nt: TGTGCCAGCAGTTACCCCGGGGGGGGGGGCACCGGGGAGCTGTTTTTT
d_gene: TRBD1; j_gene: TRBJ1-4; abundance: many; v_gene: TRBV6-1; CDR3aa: CASSGQVNEKLFF; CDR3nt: TGTGCCAGCAGCGGACAGGTTAATGAAAAACTGTTTTTT
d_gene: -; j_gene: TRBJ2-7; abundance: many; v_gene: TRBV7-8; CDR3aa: CASSLAGRNEQYF; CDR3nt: TGTGCCAGCAGCTTAGCGGGGCGGAACGAGCAGTACTTC
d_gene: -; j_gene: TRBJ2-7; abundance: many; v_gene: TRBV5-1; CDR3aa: CASSPRDGGNGQYF; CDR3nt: TGCGCCAGCAGCCCACGGGACGGAGGGAATGGGCAGTACTTC